One sample yielded the 11 T cell receptor beta chains listed below, sequenced in a study of shared clonotypes between healthy human individuals. TCRdb's copy holds only in-frame clones and misses some; the assay was immunoSEQ multiplex PCR. Among hundreds of thousands of clones listed, 95% to 97% were seen once. CD45RO-negative CD8 cells positively selected for CCR7 made up the naive population, which excluded terminally differentiated effector memory CD45RA+ cells. The material sequenced was naive CD8+ T cells sorted from blood. Every receptor here comes from a woman in her thirties in good health.

Turning to this clone: Other DNA variants within this sample encode the same CDR3. This rearrangement joins TRBV5-1 to TRBJ2-7; D is perhaps TRBD1 or TRBD2 (5 bases each). The CDR3 contains 13 residues. The germline gives CDR1 SGHRS, CDR2 YFSETQ. The V gene lost 2 bases and the J gene lost 2 bases, with 8 bases spanning the gap. The CDR3 nucleotides are TGCGCCAGCAGCTTCGGGACCGCCTACGAGCAGTACTTC. Its translation is CASSFGTAYEQYF.

This clone was counted a single time. The rearrangement links TRBV13 to TRBJ2-5; possible D gene TRBD2, 5 bases. V shed 2 bases and J shed 3 bases, with 10 bases lying between them. The CDR3 spans 14 residues. Germline V gene lookup returns CDR1 PRHDT and CDR2 FYEKMQ (reference sequence). The CDR3 region has the DNA TGTGCCAGCAGCTTACACATGGGAGAAGAGACCCAGTACTTC. Amino acids: CASSLHMGEETQYF. Full variable domain (rest looked up from reference TRBV13 and TRBJ2-5): AAGVIQSPRHLIKEKRETATLKCYPIPRHDTVYWYQQGPGQDPQFLISFYEKMQSDKGSIPDRFSAQQFSDYHSELNMSSLELGDSALYFCASSLHMGEETQYFGPGTRLLVL.

The chain links TRBV5-1 to TRBJ2-3; TRBD1 matches at 8 bases. Unmatched junction bases numbered 9, after V lost 4 bases and J lost 5 bases. Looked up from germline, CDR1 is SGHRS and CDR2 is YFSETQ. The CDR3 is 15 residues long. In DNA, the CDR3 is TGCGCCAGCAGCGGCAGGACAGGGACATTAGATACGCAGTATTTT. Translated, it gives CASSGRTGTLDTQYF. The full variable domain, its missing parts supplied by reference TRBV5-1 and TRBJ2-3, is KAGVTQTPRYLIKTRGQQVTLSCSPISGHRSVSWYQQTPGQGLQFLFEYFSETQRNKGNFPGRFSGRQFSNSRSEMNVSTLELGDSALYLCASSGRTGTLDTQYFGPGTRLTVL.

This chain joins TRBV27 and TRBJ2-2; 8 nucleotides line up with TRBD2. In germline, CDR1 is MNHEY, CDR2 SMNVEV (reference sequence). This CDR3 is 14 amino acids long. The V and J ends lost 4 bases and 6 bases, in that order; junction bases with no gene match: 4. For the CDR3, the DNA is TGTGCCAGCAGTTCGAGCGGGAGCCCCGGGGAGCTGTTTTTT. Its translation: CASSSSGSPGELFF.

The chain couples TRBV7-9 to TRBJ1-1, with TRBD1 as a possible D gene (6 bases). Germline V gene lookup returns CDR1 SEHNR and CDR2 FQNEAQ (reference sequence). V lost 4 bases, J lost 4 bases, and 13 bases lay in between. CDR3 length: 14 residues. CDR3 sequence (DNA): TGTGCCAGCAGCTCACTCGGGGGGGCCACTGAAGCTTTCTTT. Translation: CASSSLGGATEAFF.

This chain uses TRBV21-1 with TRBJ1-5. TRBV21-1 is a documented pseudogene. This CDR3 comprises 14 residues. CDR3 nucleotides: TGTGCCAGCAGCAAAAGGTGGAGGAATCAGCCCCAGCATTTT. This gives the protein CASSKRWRNQPQHF.

The chain is built from TRBV9 and TRBJ2-2; TRBD2 aligns across 9 bases. This CDR3 has 17 amino acids. V lost 0 bases and J lost 2; bases outside the gene matches: 5. The germline gives CDR1 SGDLS, CDR2 YYNGEE. CDR3 in DNA: TGTGCCAGCAGCGTAGGGGCGGGAGGGCCAAACACCGGGGAGCTGTTTTTT. Translating gives CASSVGAGGPNTGELFF.

This clone was seen once. This chain uses TRBV6-1 with TRBJ2-3; D perhaps matches TRBD2 (6 bases). In germline, CDR1 is MNHNS, CDR2 SASEGT. The CDR3 runs 14 residues. V was cut by 1 base and J by 8 bases, with 13 bases left in between. CDR3: CASSEGGSGATQYF. The DNA of the CDR3 is TGTGCCAGCAGTGAAGGCGGTAGCGGTGCTACGCAGTATTTT.

The J gene is TRBJ2-5, the V gene TRBV4-1, with 14 bases that match TRBD2. Germline V gives CDR1 MGHRA, CDR2 YSYEKL. Losses at the gene ends were 0 bases for V and 5 bases for J; bases not matched to a gene: 8. The CDR3 has 18 amino acids. The CDR3 loop is CASSQDLETSGRGETQYF. For the CDR3, the DNA is TGCGCCAGCAGCCAAGATCTTGAGACTAGCGGGAGGGGGGAGACCCAGTACTTC.

The rearrangement joins TRBV9 to TRBJ2-7, with D perhaps matching TRBD1 or TRBD2 (6 bases each). The germline CDR1 and CDR2 sequences are SGDLS and YYNGEE. The CDR3 covers 14 residues. V was trimmed by 0 bases and J by 4 bases, leaving 11 bases between them. For the CDR3, the DNA is TGTGCCAGCAGCGTAGCACCGGGGGCGTACGAGCAGTACTTC. Translated: CASSVAPGAYEQYF.

The V gene is TRBV28, the J gene TRBJ1-5; 7 bases agree with TRBD1. CDR1 and CDR2 (germline): MDHEN, SYDVKM. V was pared by 6 bases and J by 0 bases, with 5 bases of the junction left unmatched. The CDR3 length is 15 residues. The DNA of the CDR3 is TGTGCCAGCAGCCAAGGGACAGTTAGCAATCAGCCCCAGCATTTT. Translating gives CASSQGTVSNQPQHF. Full variable domain (remainder filled in from reference TRBV28 and TRBJ1-5): DVKVTQSSRYLVKRTGEKVFLECVQDMDHENMFWYRQDPGLGLRLIYFSYDVKMKEKGDIPEGYSVSREKKERFSLILESASTNQTSMYLCASSQGTVSNQPQHFGDGTRLSIL.